The next 14 T cell receptor beta chains were all read from a single sample in a study of shared clonotypes between healthy human individuals. The protocol was immunoSEQ multiplex PCR, while the TCRdb copy is restricted to in-frame clones and leaves out a portion. The table includes over 850,000 clones, around three quarters detected once. The sample taken for sequencing was memory CD4+ T cells from PBMCs. Regarding subset: CD45RA-negative fraction. The receptor set was obtained from a man younger than 35 in good health. Some clones in this sample may be carry-over from other donors' samples.

The chain couples TRBV29-1 to TRBJ1-4, with D tentatively TRBD1 (6 bases). The CDR3 loop spans 12 amino acids. CDR1 is SQVTM and CDR2 is ANQGSEA in the germline V gene. The V end was cut by 6 bases, the J end by 8 bases, with 13 bases between. CDR3: CSVWDTGEKLFF. The DNA for the CDR3 is TGCAGCGTCTGGGACACCGGGGAAAAACTGTTTTTT.

V gene TRBV27 combines with J gene TRBJ2-7; D may match TRBD1 or TRBD2 (5 bases each). The germline CDR1 and CDR2 sequences are MNHEY and SMNVEV (reference sequence). This CDR3 contains 19 residues. V lost 5 bases, J lost 3 bases, and 29 bases lay in between. CDR3 coding DNA: TGTGCCAGCAGTGCGACCGTCCGGGACGGCCGTAGAATCCTCTACGAGCAGTACTTC. Protein product: CASSATVRDGRRILYEQYF.

This clone was recorded a few times. The chain joins TRBV14 to TRBJ2-7; 7 bases align to TRBD2. Germline assignment: CDR1 SGHDN and CDR2 FVKESK. The CDR3 covers 14 residues. V dropped 4 bases and J dropped 2; count of bases not matched to a gene: 5. This CDR3 reads CASSPAGVPYEQYF. The CDR3 region has the DNA TGTGCCAGCAGCCCCGCGGGGGTCCCCTACGAGCAGTACTTC.

The chain uses TRBV30 and TRBJ2-5, with D maybe TRBD1 (6 bases). The J call may not be correct, given that the DNA end is closer to TRBJ2-7. The CDR3 sequence is 13 residues long. Germline V gene lookup returns CDR1 GTSNPN and CDR2 SVGIG (reference sequence). This CDR3 is CAWSRTRGYEQYF. CDR3 DNA: TGTGCCTGGAGCCGTACCAGGGGTTACGAGCAGTACTTC.

About this clone itself: A far more abundant clone sits one base away, making this likely a read error. The identical CDR3 is also encoded by other nucleotide sequences in the sample. This chain joins TRBV30 and TRBJ1-2; maybe TRBD1 (5 bases). This CDR3 is built from 13 residues. CDR1 is GTSNPN, CDR2 SVGIG, per germline (reference sequence). In DNA form, the CDR3 reads TGTGCCTCCCAGGGAGCTACTAACTATGGCTACACATTC. As protein: CASQGATNYGYTF.

CDR3 loop: CANRRDSSPGELFF. The CDR3 DNA reads as TGTGCCAACAGGCGGGACAGCTCTCCCGGGGAGCTGTTTTTT. The gene calls are TRBV6-1 and TRBJ2-2; TRBD1 might be the D (7 bases). The germline V and J ends were trimmed by 10 bases and 6 bases, with 18 bases remaining between them. CDR3 length: 14 amino acids. The germline V gene encodes CDR1 MNHNS and CDR2 SASEGT.

This chain links TRBV9 with TRBJ2-6; perhaps TRBD2 as D (6 bases). This CDR3 is built from 17 residues. Looked up from germline, CDR1 is SGDLS and CDR2 is YYNGEE. V was pared by 4 bases and J by 4 bases, with 18 bases between. The CDR3 here is CASSSGGENLGANVLTF. CDR3 DNA sequence: TGTGCCAGCAGCTCAGGAGGGGAAAACCTCGGGGCCAACGTCCTGACTTTC.

This chain uses TRBV28 with TRBJ1-3; D gene ambiguous. Trimming took 3 bases from V and 0 from J, leaving 12 bases between them. Per the germline V gene, CDR1 is MDHEN and CDR2 is SYDVKM. The CDR3 length is 16 residues. CDR3: CASSLAARSSGNTIYF. The CDR3 DNA sequence: TGTGCCAGCAGTTTGGCAGCCCGCAGCTCTGGAAACACCATATATTTT.

The chain employs TRBV2 and TRBJ2-3; 8 bases are shared with TRBD1. This CDR3 has 15 amino acids. Germline CDR1 reads SNHLY; CDR2 reads FYNNEI. The V segment lost 4 bases and the J segment 1 base; nucleotides outside the gene matches: 4. Here the CDR3 reads CASSAQQGGTDTQYF. The CDR3 bases are TGTGCCAGCAGTGCGCAACAGGGGGGCACAGATACGCAGTATTTT.

The chain joins TRBV7-9 to TRBJ2-1, with D hard to call. This CDR3 is built from 11 residues. Germline CDR1 and CDR2: SEHNR and FQNEAQ (reference sequence). Trimming removed 7 bases from V and 9 bases from J, with 10 bases in between. The CDR3 nucleotides read TGTGCCAGCAACCAAGGCGTTGAGCAGTTCTTC. It yields the protein CASNQGVEQFF.

The chain uses TRBV9 and TRBJ2-3; TRBD2 matches 9 bases. Germline values: CDR1 SGDLS, CDR2 YYNGEE. CDR3 length equals 16 residues. V shed 0 bases and J 3 bases; nucleotides not matched to a gene: 5. The CDR3: CASSVASSGGTDTQYF. CDR3 DNA sequence: TGTGCCAGCAGCGTAGCGAGTAGCGGGGGTACAGATACGCAGTATTTT.

CDR3 loop: CASRAGITDTQYF. The CDR3 DNA sequence: TGTGCCTCACGGGCGGGGATTACAGATACGCAGTATTTT. The V gene is TRBV7-8, the J gene TRBJ2-3; tentative D call: TRBD2 (6 bases). CDR1 is SGHVS and CDR2 is FQNEAQ in the germline V gene. V lost 11 bases and J lost 3, with 15 bases in between. The CDR3 has 13 residues.

This chain joins TRBV4-1 and TRBJ1-3; possible D gene TRBD1, 5 bases. CDR3 length: 17 amino acids. V lost 1 base and J lost 0, with 13 bases in between. The germline CDR1 and CDR2 sequences are MGHRA and YSYEKL. CDR3 protein: CASSQGGWDPSGNTIYF. In nucleotides, the CDR3 is TGCGCCAGCAGCCAAGGGGGGTGGGATCCCTCTGGAAACACCATATATTTT.

This clone was detected only a few times. J is TRBJ1-5 and V is TRBV11-2; D might be TRBD1 (5 bases). Germline CDR1 is SGHAT and CDR2 is FQNNGV. This CDR3 spans 13 amino acids. Deletions cut 5 bases from V and 5 bases from J, with 10 bases between. The CDR3 loop is CASSPTTDQPQHF. The CDR3 DNA reads TGTGCCAGCAGCCCTACGACAGATCAGCCCCAGCATTTT.